These 13 T cell receptor beta chains came from one sample sequenced in a study of cytomegalovirus exposure and HLA in healthy donors (dated by TCRdb to between 2016 and 2019). The method behind the library was the immunoSEQ multiplex PCR assay. For the multiplex PCR, a mixture combining 60 forward primers for TCR Vbeta segments and 13 reverse primers for TCR Jbeta segments was used. Imported from immuneACCESS, the table was reduced by TCRdb to in-frame sequences with V and J called. These copies leave out some clones; in studies compared against another copy, an unresolved V gene accounts for under half, and the cause of the remainder is not known. Within this sample are some 160,000 clones, with 73% of them counted one time only. The top ten clonotypes cover approximately 5.1% of the sample. The sequenced material came from PBMCs. These receptor sequences come from a woman between 18 and 30 years old in good health and CMV-seropositive.

CDR3 bases: TGTGCCAGCAGCCTTCACAGAACCCCCAACTATGGCTACACCTTC. It translates to CASSLHRTPNYGYTF. The rearrangement joins TRBV14 to TRBJ1-2; D remains ambiguous. With 4 bases removed from V and 2 bases from J, the gap between germline ends came to 14 bases. Germline CDR1 SGHDN, CDR2 FVKESK. CDR3 length equals 15 residues. The variable domain in full, completed from reference TRBV14 and TRBJ1-2, reads EAGVTQFPSHSVIEKGQTVTLRCDPISGHDNLYWYRRVMGKEIKFLLHFVKESKQDESGMPNNRFLAERTGGTYSTLKVQPAELEDSGVYFCASSLHRTPNYGYTFGSGTRLTVV.

J is TRBJ2-3 and V is TRBV6-1; 8 bases fit TRBD1. The germline CDR1 and CDR2 sequences are MNHNS and SASEGT. Trimming removed 2 bases from V and 2 bases from J; junction bases left unmatched: 3. The CDR3 is 15 residues long. The CDR3 here is CASSETGGFTDTQYF. The CDR3 DNA is TGTGCCAGCAGTGAAACAGGGGGGTTCACAGATACGCAGTATTTT.

CDR3 nucleotides: TGTGCCAGCAGCTTGAGGGGGCAGGGTTCAGCTGAAGCTTTCTTT. Translated: CASSLRGQGSAEAFF. The chain links TRBV7-2 to TRBJ1-1; 7 bases align to TRBD1. Trimming at V came to 3 bases and at J to 6 bases, leaving 10 bases not matched to a gene. This CDR3 is built from 15 residues. Germline V lookup: CDR1 SGHTA, CDR2 FQGNSA.

This chain connects TRBV19 to TRBJ2-3, with D perhaps matching TRBD2 (5 bases). This CDR3 has 13 residues. Trimming cost V 3 bases and J 6 bases, with 10 bases left between them. The germline CDR1 and CDR2 sequences are LNHDA and SQIVND (reference sequence). The CDR3 coding sequence is TGTGCCAGTAGTATTCTATCGGGGGATACGCAGTATTTT. It specifies CASSILSGDTQYF.

The V and J genes are TRBV7-3 and TRBJ2-3; no definite D call. V was pared by 1 base and J by 1 base, with 3 bases between. Germline V gene lookup returns CDR1 SGHTA and CDR2 FQGTGA. The CDR3 is 13 residues long. The CDR3 bases are TGTGCCAGCAGCTTAATAGGCACAGATACGCAGTATTTT. Amino acids: CASSLIGTDTQYF.

This clone has just a few counts. The chain employs TRBV5-6 and TRBJ1-2; 10 nucleotides line up with TRBD1. The CDR3 contains 15 residues. CDR1 is SGHDT and CDR2 is YYEEEE in the germline V gene. The junction had 4 bases not matched to a gene; V was cut back by 1 base and J by 4 bases. The CDR3 nucleotides read TGTGCCAGCAGCTTGAGGGACAGGGGATTCTATGGCTACACCTTC. Encoded protein: CASSLRDRGFYGYTF.

This clone was seen only a few times. V usage is TRBV5-1 and J usage is TRBJ1-5; tentative D call: TRBD1 (6 bases). The CDR3 consists of 14 residues. Looked up from germline, CDR1 is SGHRS and CDR2 is YFSETQ. Trimming pared 5 bases from V and 5 bases from J, leaving 14 bases between. The CDR3 sequence: CASRPTGPDQPQHF. CDR3 nucleotides: TGCGCCAGCAGACCGACAGGCCCCGATCAGCCCCAGCATTTT. The variable domain in full, completed from reference TRBV5-1 and TRBJ1-5, reads KAGVTQTPRYLIKTRGQQVTLSCSPISGHRSVSWYQQTPGQGLQFLFEYFSETQRNKGNFPGRFSGRQFSNSRSEMNVSTLELGDSALYLCASRPTGPDQPQHFGDGTRLSIL.

This clone was detected a few times. The chain combines TRBV5-1 with TRBJ2-7; 12 bases match TRBD1. V shed 3 bases, J shed 6 bases, and the junction held 7 bases outside the gene matches. This CDR3 has 15 amino acids. Germline V gene lookup returns CDR1 SGHRS and CDR2 YFSETQ. CDR3 nucleotides: TGCGCCAGCAGCTCATTTGGGACAGGGGGCACCGAGCAGTACTTC. It translates to CASSSFGTGGTEQYF.

The chain recombines TRBV5-4 with TRBJ2-1, with a weak D call TRBD1 (6 bases). V was pared by 2 bases and J by 2 bases, with 11 bases between. CDR3 length: 15 amino acids. Germline CDR1 is SGHNT and CDR2 is YYREEE (reference sequence). The CDR3 sequence is CASSFPTGTYNEQFF. DNA for the CDR3: TGTGCCAGCAGCTTTCCGACAGGAACCTACAATGAGCAGTTCTTC.

In nucleotides, the CDR3 is TGCGCCAGCAGCCCGTCCAACGGGGGGAATGAGCAGTTCTTC. Encoded protein: CASSPSNGGNEQFF. The chain uses TRBV4-1 and TRBJ2-1; 7 bases line up with TRBD2. V lost 4 bases and J lost 7; bases outside the gene matches: 7. CDR1 MGHRA and CDR2 YSYEKL come from the germline V gene. The length of the CDR3 is 14 residues.

V is TRBV10-3 and J is TRBJ2-5; no definite D call. This CDR3 spans 13 amino acids. Germline CDR1 ENHRY, CDR2 SYGVKD. Between the trimmed V and J ends, which lost 8 bases and 5 bases, there was a span of 15 bases. This CDR3 is CAISLSPRETQYF. CDR3 sequence (DNA): TGTGCCATCTCTCTATCCCCCAGGGAGACCCAGTACTTC.

V and J are TRBV19 and TRBJ2-5; D is unclear. Trimming shortened V by 4 bases and J by 2 bases, and 17 bases separated the two germline ends. Germline V lookup: CDR1 LNHDA, CDR2 SQIVND (reference sequence). The CDR3 is made up of 16 amino acids. The CDR3 reads CASSSLSRRTQETQYF. The CDR3 DNA follows: TGTGCCAGTAGTAGTCTTAGTAGGAGAACTCAAGAGACCCAGTACTTC.

This clone occurred a few times. The chain employs TRBV4-1 and TRBJ1-1, with D possibly TRBD1 on 5 matching bases. V was trimmed by 3 bases and J by 6 bases, leaving 23 bases between them. Germline V gene data show CDR1 as MGHRA and CDR2 as YSYEKL. This CDR3 region has 17 residues. CDR3 coding DNA: TGCGCCAGCAGCCATAGAACGACAAGGGGCCTGAAGGCTGAAGCTTTCTTT. It is translated as CASSHRTTRGLKAEAFF.